This T cell receptor (beta chain) was profiled in a study of cytomegalovirus exposure and HLA in healthy donors. Study outcomes and limitations: In an earlier analysis, in roughly 600 donors, most V segments appeared productive either ~87% or ~30% of the time. In the analysis, some V segments, TRBV6-2 and TRBV6-3 included, were excluded as indistinguishable.

The PCR made use of 60 Vbeta and 13 Jbeta primers. Clones were read by immunoSEQ multiplex PCR, and TCRdb kept only the in-frame ones, dropping some. The sample has around 150,000 clones; over 60% are singletons. As for this clone: The target antigen is unknown. One junction end does not reproduce the germline sequence, and a read error may be involved.

This CDR3 region has 14 residues. The chain has TRBV23-1 and TRBJ2-1; D is perhaps TRBD2 (5 bases). Being an ORF, TRBV23-1 has a function that is uncertain. The clonotype originates from a woman aged 40 to 50 in good health and CMV-seronegative. Sequences were obtained from PBMCs. Here the CDR3 reads CASSQYGVYDEQFF. The CDR3 bases are TGCGCCAGCAGTCAATACGGGGTCTACGATGAGCAGTTCTTC.